The 11 T cell receptor beta chains below come from one sample, sequenced in a study of blood T cell repertoires in COVID-19. The method was immunoSEQ multiplex PCR; TCRdb's version includes in-frame clones alone and lacks a portion of them. This table has more than 100,000 clones, about three quarters appearing once. The sequenced sample was peripheral blood. These receptor sequences come from a human donor with acute or convalescent COVID-19. The donor label of this sample is uncertain.

The table lists this clone with a few counts. The chain links TRBV7-3 to TRBJ2-7; TRBD1 aligns across 7 bases. CDR3 size: 15 residues. The junction had 6 bases not matched to a gene; V was cut back by 0 bases and J by 4 bases. Germline loops: CDR1 SGHTA, CDR2 FQGTGA. This chain's CDR3 is CASSLTAGGQYEQYF. The DNA of the CDR3 is TGTGCCAGCAGCTTAACGGCAGGGGGTCAATACGAGCAGTACTTC.

This chain connects TRBV5-4 to TRBJ1-1; D may be TRBD1 (5 bases). Germline CDR1 reads SGHNT; CDR2 reads YYREEE (reference sequence). The CDR3 is 15 amino acids. V lost 5 bases to trimming and J lost 8 bases, with 22 bases between them. The CDR3 loop reads CASRTNSRVRSEAFF. The DNA for the CDR3 is TGTGCCAGCAGGACAAACTCCAGGGTAAGATCGGAAGCTTTCTTT.

This sequence joins TRBV9 and TRBJ2-3, with D possibly being TRBD2 (6 bases). The CDR3 totals 15 residues. Germline CDR1 reads SGDLS; CDR2 reads YYNGEE. The ends were cut back, 0 bases at V and 2 bases at J, with 10 bases in the middle. CDR3 amino acids: CASSVGPGDTDTQYF. The CDR3, as DNA: TGTGCCAGCAGCGTAGGTCCGGGAGACACAGATACGCAGTATTTT.

The chain uses TRBV6-5 and TRBJ1-1, with 7 bases identical to TRBD1. The CDR3 spans 14 residues. V lost 6 bases and J lost 1; bases outside the gene matches: 5. CDR1 is MNHEY, CDR2 SVGAGI, per germline. The CDR3 spells CASRLQGGNTEAFF. The CDR3 DNA follows: TGTGCCAGCAGACTTCAGGGGGGGAACACTGAAGCTTTCTTT.

V is TRBV5-5 and J is TRBJ1-1, with D perhaps matching TRBD1 (5 bases). The V gene's germline CDR1 is SGHKS and CDR2 YYEKEE (reference sequence). The CDR3 runs to 13 residues. V was pared by 4 bases and J by 1 base, with 8 bases between. CDR3 amino acids: CASSIDRNTEAFF. As DNA, the CDR3 is TGTGCCAGCAGCATCGACAGGAACACTGAAGCTTTCTTT.

V usage is TRBV2 and J usage is TRBJ2-4, with D possibly being TRBD2 (7 bases). This CDR3 has 16 amino acids. Germline V CDR1 and CDR2: SNHLY, FYNNEI. Between the trimmed V and J ends, which lost 10 bases and 0 bases, there was a span of 19 bases. CDR3 protein: CATRRGGNLAKNIQYF. CDR3 nucleotides: TGTGCCACCCGAAGGGGGGGGAATCTAGCCAAAAACATTCAGTACTTC.

This clone was found once. J is TRBJ2-1 and V is TRBV4-2, with TRBD2 matching 15 bases. The CDR3 spans 17 residues. The trim removed 4 bases at V and 4 bases at J, leaving 5 bases unmatched. Germline-derived CDR1 and CDR2 are LGHNA and YNFKEQ. CDR3 sequence reads: CASSRGLAGGSYNEQFF. CDR3 coding DNA: TGTGCCAGCAGCCGGGGACTAGCGGGGGGTTCTTACAATGAGCAGTTCTTC.

In this sample, this clone turned up a few times. J is TRBJ1-5 and V is TRBV28; no reliable D call. From germline, CDR1 is MDHEN and CDR2 SYDVKM. The V end lost 4 bases, the J end lost 5 bases, and 18 bases lay between the germline ends. This CDR3 has 16 residues. The CDR3 nucleotides read TGTGCCAGCAGTTCGGTCCCCGGCGACGGGGATCAGCCCCAGCATTTT. Translated, it gives CASSSVPGDGDQPQHF.

This rearrangement joins TRBV20-1 to TRBJ1-5; TRBD1 matches at 7 bases. The CDR3 runs to 16 residues. CDR1 is DFQATT, CDR2 SNEGSKA, per germline (reference sequence). After removal of 3 bases from V and 2 bases from J, the junction contained 10 bases not matched to a gene. The CDR3 loop reads CSASGRGRGGNQPQHF. The CDR3 DNA is TGCAGTGCTAGTGGAAGGGGGCGCGGCGGCAATCAGCCCCAGCATTTT.

This clone has just one count. The chain combines TRBV5-1 with TRBJ2-3, with TRBD2 matching 8 bases. V was pared by 0 bases and J by 3 bases, with 3 bases of the junction left unmatched. This CDR3 region has 15 residues. Germline V CDR1 and CDR2: SGHRS, YFSETQ. CDR3 sequence reads: CASSLAGGGTDTQYF. The CDR3 DNA reads TGCGCCAGCAGCTTGGCCGGGGGGGGGACAGATACGCAGTATTTT.

On this clone: This sequence may be a read error, since a much larger clone differs from it by one base. The J gene is TRBJ1-5, the V gene TRBV28; 10 bases are shared with TRBD1. The CDR3 is 14 residues long. Losses at the gene ends were 5 bases for V and 7 bases for J; bases not matched to a gene: 5. Per the germline V gene, CDR1 is MDHEN and CDR2 is SYDVKM. In DNA, the CDR3 is TGTGCCAGCAGTCGGGACAGGGGAGGACAGCCCCAGCATTTT. It specifies CASSRDRGGQPQHF.